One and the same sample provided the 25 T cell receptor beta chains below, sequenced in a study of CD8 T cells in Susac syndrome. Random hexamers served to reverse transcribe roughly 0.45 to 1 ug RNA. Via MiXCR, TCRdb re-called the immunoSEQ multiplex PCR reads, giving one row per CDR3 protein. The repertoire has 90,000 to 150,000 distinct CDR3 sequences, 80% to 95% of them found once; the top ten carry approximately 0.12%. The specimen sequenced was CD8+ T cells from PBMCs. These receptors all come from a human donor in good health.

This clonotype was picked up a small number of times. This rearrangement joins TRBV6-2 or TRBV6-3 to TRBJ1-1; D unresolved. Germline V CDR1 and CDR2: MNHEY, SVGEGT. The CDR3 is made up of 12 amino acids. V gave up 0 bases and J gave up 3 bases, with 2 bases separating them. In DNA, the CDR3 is TGTGCCAGCAGTTACTCTTACACTGAAGCTTTCTTT. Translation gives CASSYSYTEAFF.

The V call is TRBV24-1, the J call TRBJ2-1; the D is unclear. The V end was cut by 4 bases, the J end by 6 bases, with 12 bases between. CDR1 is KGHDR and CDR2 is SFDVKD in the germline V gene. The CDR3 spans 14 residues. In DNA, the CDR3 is TGTGCCACCAGTGACCGTTCAGACCGCAATGAGCAGTTCTTC. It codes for CATSDRSDRNEQFF.

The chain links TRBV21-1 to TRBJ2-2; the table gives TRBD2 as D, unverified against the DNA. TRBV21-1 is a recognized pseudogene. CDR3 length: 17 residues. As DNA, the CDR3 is TGTGCCAGCAGCAAAGCGCACCAGCGGGGGAGCACCGGGGAGCTGTTTTTT. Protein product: CASSKAHQRGSTGELFF.

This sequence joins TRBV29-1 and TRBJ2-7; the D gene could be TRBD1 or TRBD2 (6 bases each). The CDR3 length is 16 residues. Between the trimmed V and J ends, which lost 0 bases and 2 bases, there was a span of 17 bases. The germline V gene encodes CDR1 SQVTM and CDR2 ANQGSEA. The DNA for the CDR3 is TGCAGCGTTGAAGATGGGACGGGGGACACAACCTACGAGCAGTACTTC. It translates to CSVEDGTGDTTYEQYF.

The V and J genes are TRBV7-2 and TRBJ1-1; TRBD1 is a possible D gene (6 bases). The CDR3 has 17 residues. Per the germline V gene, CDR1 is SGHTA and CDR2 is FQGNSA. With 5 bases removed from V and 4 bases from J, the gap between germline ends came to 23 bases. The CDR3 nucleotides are TGTGCCAGCAGCGCGTCGACAGGTTGGAGGGGGAGCACTGAAGCTTTCTTT. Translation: CASSASTGWRGSTEAFF.

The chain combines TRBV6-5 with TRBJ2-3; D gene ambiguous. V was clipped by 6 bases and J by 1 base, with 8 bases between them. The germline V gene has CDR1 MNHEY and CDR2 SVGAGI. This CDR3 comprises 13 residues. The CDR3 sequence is CASRPQGTDTQYF. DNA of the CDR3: TGTGCCAGCAGACCACAAGGCACAGATACGCAGTATTTT.

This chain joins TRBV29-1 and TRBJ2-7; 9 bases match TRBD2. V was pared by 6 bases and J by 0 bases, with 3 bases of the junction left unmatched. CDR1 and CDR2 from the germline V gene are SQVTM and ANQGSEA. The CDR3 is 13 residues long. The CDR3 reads CSVRSGSSYEQYF. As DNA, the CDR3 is TGCAGCGTCCGTAGCGGGAGCTCCTACGAGCAGTACTTC.

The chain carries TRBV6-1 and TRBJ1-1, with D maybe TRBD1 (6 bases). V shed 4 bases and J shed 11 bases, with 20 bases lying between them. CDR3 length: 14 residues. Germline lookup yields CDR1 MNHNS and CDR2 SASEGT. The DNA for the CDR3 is TGTGCCAGCAGTGTAAGGGGGACTTCGGATGGTGCTTTCTTT. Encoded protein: CASSVRGTSDGAFF.

In DNA form, the CDR3 reads TGTGCCACCAGTGATCACCGCCGGCCTGCCGATCAAGAGACCCAGTACTTC. It specifies CATSDHRRPADQETQYF. This chain uses TRBV24-1 with TRBJ2-5; D call uncertain. Germline CDR1 is KGHDR and CDR2 is SFDVKD. Trimming took 3 bases from V and 2 from J, leaving 18 bases between them. The CDR3 length is 17 residues.

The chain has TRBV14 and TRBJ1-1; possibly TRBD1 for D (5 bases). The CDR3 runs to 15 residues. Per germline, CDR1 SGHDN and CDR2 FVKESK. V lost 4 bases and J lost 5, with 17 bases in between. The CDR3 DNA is TGTGCCAGCAGCCTGGACTCTCTCTGGGGGACTGAAGCTTTCTTT. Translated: CASSLDSLWGTEAFF. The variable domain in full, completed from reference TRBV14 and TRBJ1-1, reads EAGVTQFPSHSVIEKGQTVTLRCDPISGHDNLYWYRRVMGKEIKFLLHFVKESKQDESGMPNNRFLAERTGGTYSTLKVQPAELEDSGVYFCASSLDSLWGTEAFFGQGTRLTVV.

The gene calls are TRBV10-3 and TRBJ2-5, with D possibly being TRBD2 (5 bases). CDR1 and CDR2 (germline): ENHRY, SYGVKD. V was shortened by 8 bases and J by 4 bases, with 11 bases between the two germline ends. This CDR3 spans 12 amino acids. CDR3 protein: CAIRTAGETQYF. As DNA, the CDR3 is TGTGCCATCCGAACGGCGGGAGAGACCCAGTACTTC.

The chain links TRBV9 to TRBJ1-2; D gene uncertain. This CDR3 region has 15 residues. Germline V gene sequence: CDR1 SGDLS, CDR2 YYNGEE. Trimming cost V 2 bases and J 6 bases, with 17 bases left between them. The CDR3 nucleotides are TGTGCCAGCAGCGTCGCCGGGCTCCGGACCAATGGCTACACCTTC. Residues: CASSVAGLRTNGYTF. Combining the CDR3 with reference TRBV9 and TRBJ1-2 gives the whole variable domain DSGVTQTPKHLITATGQRVTLRCSPRSGDLSVYWYQQSLDQGLQFLIQYYNGEERAKGNILERFSAQQFPDLHSELNLSSLELGDSALYFCASSVAGLRTNGYTFGSGTRLTVV.

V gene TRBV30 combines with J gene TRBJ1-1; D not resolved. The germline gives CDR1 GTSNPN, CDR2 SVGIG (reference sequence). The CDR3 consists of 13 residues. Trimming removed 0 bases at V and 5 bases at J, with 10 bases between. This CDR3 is CAWSVTQTTEAFF. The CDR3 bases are TGTGCCTGGAGTGTAACTCAGACAACTGAAGCTTTCTTT.

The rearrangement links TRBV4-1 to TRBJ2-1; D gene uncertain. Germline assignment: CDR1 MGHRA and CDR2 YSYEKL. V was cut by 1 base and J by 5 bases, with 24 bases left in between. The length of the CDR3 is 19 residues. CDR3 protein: CASSQGWAGFALGHNEQFF. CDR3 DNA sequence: TGCGCCAGCAGCCAAGGGTGGGCAGGATTTGCACTTGGGCACAATGAGCAGTTCTTC.

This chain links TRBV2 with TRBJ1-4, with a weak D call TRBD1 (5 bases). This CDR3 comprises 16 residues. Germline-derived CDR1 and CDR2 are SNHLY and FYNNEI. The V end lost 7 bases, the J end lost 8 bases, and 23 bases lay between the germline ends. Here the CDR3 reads CASIMSGRGEGEKLFF. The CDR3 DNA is TGTGCCAGCATTATGTCGGGGCGCGGGGAGGGCGAAAAACTGTTTTTT.

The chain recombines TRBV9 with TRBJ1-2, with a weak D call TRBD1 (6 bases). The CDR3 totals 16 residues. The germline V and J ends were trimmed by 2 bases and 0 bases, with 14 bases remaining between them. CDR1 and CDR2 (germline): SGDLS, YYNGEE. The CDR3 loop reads CASSVGAGQTNYGYTF. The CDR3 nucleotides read TGTGCCAGCAGCGTGGGGGCGGGGCAAACTAACTATGGCTACACCTTC.

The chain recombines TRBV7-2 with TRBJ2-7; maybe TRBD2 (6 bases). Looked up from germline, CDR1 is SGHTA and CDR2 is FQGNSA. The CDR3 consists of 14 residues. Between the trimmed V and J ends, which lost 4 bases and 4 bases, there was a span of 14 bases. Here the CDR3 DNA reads TGTGCCAGCAGCTCGGGACTCTTTTATTACGAGCAGTACTTC. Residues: CASSSGLFYYEQYF.

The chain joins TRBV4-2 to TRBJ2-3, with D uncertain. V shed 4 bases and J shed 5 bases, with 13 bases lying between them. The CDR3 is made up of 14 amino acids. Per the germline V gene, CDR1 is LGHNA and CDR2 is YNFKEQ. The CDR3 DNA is TGTGCCAGCAGCCCCACCTACACCGGAGATACGCAGTATTTT. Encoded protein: CASSPTYTGDTQYF.

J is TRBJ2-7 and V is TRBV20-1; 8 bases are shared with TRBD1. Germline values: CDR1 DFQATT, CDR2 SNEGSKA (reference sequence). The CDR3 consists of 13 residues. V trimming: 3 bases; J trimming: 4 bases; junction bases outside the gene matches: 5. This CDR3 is CSASPGGRYEQYF. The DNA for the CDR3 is TGCAGTGCTAGTCCAGGGGGCCGGTACGAGCAGTACTTC.

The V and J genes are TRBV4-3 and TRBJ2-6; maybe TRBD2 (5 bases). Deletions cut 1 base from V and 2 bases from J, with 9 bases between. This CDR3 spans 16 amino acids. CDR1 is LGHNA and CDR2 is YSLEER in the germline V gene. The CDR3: CASSQGLSAGANVLTF. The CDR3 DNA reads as TGCGCCAGCAGCCAAGGACTATCCGCTGGGGCCAACGTCCTGACTTTC.

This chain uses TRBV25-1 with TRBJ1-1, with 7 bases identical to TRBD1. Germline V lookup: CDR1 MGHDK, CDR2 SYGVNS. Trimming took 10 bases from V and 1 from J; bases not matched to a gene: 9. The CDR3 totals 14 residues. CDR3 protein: CATAGDSKNTEAFF. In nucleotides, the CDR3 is TGTGCCACCGCTGGGGACAGTAAGAACACTGAAGCTTTCTTT.

The CDR3 loop reads CASSQKGTPDSTEAFF. As DNA, the CDR3 is TGTGCCAGCAGCCAAAAGGGCACCCCCGACAGTACTGAAGCTTTCTTT. The chain carries TRBV14 and TRBJ1-1; D is perhaps TRBD1 (5 bases). The V end was cut by 2 bases, the J end by 5 bases, with 18 bases between. The CDR3 covers 16 residues. CDR1 and CDR2 (germline): SGHDN, FVKESK.

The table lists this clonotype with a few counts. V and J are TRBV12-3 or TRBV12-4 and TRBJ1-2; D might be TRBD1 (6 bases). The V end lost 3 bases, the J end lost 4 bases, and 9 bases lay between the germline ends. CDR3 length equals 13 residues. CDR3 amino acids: CASSLDSSYGYTF. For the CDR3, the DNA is TGTGCCAGCAGTTTGGACAGCTCCTATGGCTACACCTTC.

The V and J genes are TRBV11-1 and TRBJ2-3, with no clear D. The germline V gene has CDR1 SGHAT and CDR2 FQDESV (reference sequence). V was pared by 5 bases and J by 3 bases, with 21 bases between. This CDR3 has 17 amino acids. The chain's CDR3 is CASSAVWELPRTDTQYF. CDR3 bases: TGTGCCAGCAGCGCCGTGTGGGAACTCCCTAGGACAGATACGCAGTATTTT.

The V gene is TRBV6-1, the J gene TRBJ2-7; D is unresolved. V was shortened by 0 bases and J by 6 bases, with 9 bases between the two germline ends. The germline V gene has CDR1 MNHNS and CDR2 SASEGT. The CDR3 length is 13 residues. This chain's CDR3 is CASSEALFGEQYF. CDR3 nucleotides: TGTGCCAGCAGTGAAGCCCTATTCGGCGAGCAGTACTTC.